This T cell receptor (beta chain) was sequenced during a study of CD4 T cells in relation to SARS-CoV-2 and coronaviruses. Study-wide background: The restricting HLA molecule for shared crossreactive spike epitopes was mapped.

General observations from the study: The cross-reactivity analysis covered only spike protein, not other viral proteins.

TCRdb's table, derived via immunoSEQ multiplex PCR, lists solely in-frame clones and lacks some. The sample consists of 55,000 to 70,000 clones, approximately 93% of them appearing once. On this clone itself: Antigen unknown.

The CDR3 extends over 16 amino acids. V was clipped by 9 bases and J by 6 bases; unmatched bases: 12. The germline V gene has CDR1 KGHDR and CDR2 SFDVKD. Unexposed donor CD4+ T cells date from about 2011-2018, before the COVID-19 pandemic. V and J are TRBV24-1 and TRBJ2-3; TRBD2 aligns across 12 bases. The specimen sequenced was naive CD4+ T cells from PBMCs. The subset: naive CD4+ T cells isolated by negative enrichment. The clonotype comes from a human donor in good health. The CDR3 loop reads CATSVRLAGAGDTQYF. The CDR3 DNA follows: TGTGCCACCTCCGTACGACTAGCGGGGGCAGGGGATACGCAGTATTTT.